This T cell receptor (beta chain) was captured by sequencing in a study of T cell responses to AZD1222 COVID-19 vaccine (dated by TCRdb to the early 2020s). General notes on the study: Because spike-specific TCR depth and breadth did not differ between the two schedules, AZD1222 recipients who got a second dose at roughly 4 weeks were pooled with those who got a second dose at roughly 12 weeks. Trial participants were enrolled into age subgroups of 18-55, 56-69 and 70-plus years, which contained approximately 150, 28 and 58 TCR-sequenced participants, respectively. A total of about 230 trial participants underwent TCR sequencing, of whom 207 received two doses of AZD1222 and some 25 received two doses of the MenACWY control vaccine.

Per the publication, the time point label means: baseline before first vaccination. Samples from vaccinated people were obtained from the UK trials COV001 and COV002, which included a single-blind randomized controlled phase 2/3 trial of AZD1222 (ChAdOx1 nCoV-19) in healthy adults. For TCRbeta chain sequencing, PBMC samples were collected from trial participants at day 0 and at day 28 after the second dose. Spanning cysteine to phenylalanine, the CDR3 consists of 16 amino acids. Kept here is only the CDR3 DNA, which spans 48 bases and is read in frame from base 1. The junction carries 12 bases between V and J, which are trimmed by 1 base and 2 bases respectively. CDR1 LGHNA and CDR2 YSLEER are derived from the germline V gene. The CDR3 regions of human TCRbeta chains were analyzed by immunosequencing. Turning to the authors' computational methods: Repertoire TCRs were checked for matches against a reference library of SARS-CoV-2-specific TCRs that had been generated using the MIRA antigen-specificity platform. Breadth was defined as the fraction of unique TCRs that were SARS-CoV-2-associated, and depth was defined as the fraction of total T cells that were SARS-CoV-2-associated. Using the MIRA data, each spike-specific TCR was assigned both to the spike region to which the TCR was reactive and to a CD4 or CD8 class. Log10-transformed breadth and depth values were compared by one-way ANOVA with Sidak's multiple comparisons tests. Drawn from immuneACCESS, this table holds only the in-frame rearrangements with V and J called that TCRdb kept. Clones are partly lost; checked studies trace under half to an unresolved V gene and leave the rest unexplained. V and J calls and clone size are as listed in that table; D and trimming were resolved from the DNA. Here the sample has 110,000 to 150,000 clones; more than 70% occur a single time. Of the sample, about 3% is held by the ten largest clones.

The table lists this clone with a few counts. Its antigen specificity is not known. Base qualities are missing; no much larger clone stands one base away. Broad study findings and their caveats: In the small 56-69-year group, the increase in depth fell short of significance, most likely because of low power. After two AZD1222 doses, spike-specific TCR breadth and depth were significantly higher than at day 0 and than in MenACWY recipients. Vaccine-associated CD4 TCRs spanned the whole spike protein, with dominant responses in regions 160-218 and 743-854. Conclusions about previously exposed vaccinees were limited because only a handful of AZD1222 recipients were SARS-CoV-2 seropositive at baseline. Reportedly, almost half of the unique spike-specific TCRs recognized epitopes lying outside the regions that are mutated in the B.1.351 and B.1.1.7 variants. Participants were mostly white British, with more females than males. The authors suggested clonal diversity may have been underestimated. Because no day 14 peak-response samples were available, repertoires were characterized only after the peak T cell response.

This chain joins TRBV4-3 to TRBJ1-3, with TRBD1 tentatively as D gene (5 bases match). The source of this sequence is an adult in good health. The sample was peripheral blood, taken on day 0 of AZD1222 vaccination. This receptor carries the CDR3 CASSQGVAGPGNTIYF. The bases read TGCGCCAGCAGCCAAGGGGTGGCAGGGCCTGGAAACACCATATATTTT.